The 25 T cell receptor beta chains given below trace back to one sample, sequenced in a study of CD8 T cells in Susac syndrome. An input of 0.5 to 1 ug of RNA was subjected to reverse transcription using random hexamers. TCRdb analysed the immunoSEQ multiplex PCR reads with MiXCR anew, one entry per CDR3 protein. Of over 95,000 distinct CDR3 sequences listed, roughly 92% were seen once; the top ten hold around 0.12%. Input material: CD8+ T cells from PBMCs. Receptors originate from a human donor in good health.

This sequence joins TRBV14 and TRBJ1-2; D not certain. The CDR3 has 13 residues. Germline V gives CDR1 SGHDN, CDR2 FVKESK. V lost 1 base and J lost 4, with 7 bases in between. CDR3 protein: CASSQATVYGYTF. DNA for the CDR3: TGTGCCAGCAGCCAAGCTACAGTCTATGGCTACACCTTC. Full variable domain (missing parts from reference TRBV14 and TRBJ1-2): EAGVTQFPSHSVIEKGQTVTLRCDPISGHDNLYWYRRVMGKEIKFLLHFVKESKQDESGMPNNRFLAERTGGTYSTLKVQPAELEDSGVYFCASSQATVYGYTFGSGTRLTVV.

V usage is TRBV20-1 and J usage is TRBJ2-3, with D possibly TRBD2 on 5 matching bases. Germline CDR1 reads DFQATT; CDR2 reads SNEGSKA (reference sequence). The CDR3 loop spans 13 amino acids. With 3 bases removed from V and 4 bases from J, the gap between germline ends came to 11 bases. DNA for the CDR3: TGCAGTGCTAGTCCCCCCGGGGCAGATACGCAGTATTTT. The encoded protein is CSASPPGADTQYF.

This sequence joins TRBV7-2 and TRBJ1-4; the D is unclear. The CDR3 totals 15 residues. Trimming took 6 bases from V and 0 from J, leaving 11 bases between them. Germline CDR1 and CDR2: SGHTA and FQGNSA. CDR3 protein: CASSSTSSTNEKLFF. In DNA form, the CDR3 reads TGTGCCAGCAGTAGTACCTCGTCAACTAATGAAAAACTGTTTTTT.

The chain joins TRBV5-4 to TRBJ1-1; D is unresolved. The CDR3 loop spans 14 amino acids. Germline-derived CDR1 and CDR2 are SGHNT and YYREEE (reference sequence). V was trimmed by 1 base and J by 2 bases, leaving 9 bases between them. The CDR3 region has the DNA TGTGCCAGCAGCTTGAGTGTCTCCAACACTGAAGCTTTCTTT. Protein sequence: CASSLSVSNTEAFF. Filled out from reference TRBV5-4 and TRBJ1-1, the complete variable domain reads ETGVTQSPTHLIKTRGQQVTLRCSSQSGHNTVSWYQQALGQGPQFIFQYYREEENGRGNFPPRFSGLQFPNYSSELNVNALELDDSALYLCASSLSVSNTEAFFGQGTRLTVV.

The V and J genes are TRBV5-1 and TRBJ2-5; 8 bases map to TRBD1. The trim removed 4 bases at V and 5 bases at J, leaving 7 bases unmatched. The CDR3 covers 14 residues. Germline V CDR1 and CDR2: SGHRS, YFSETQ. CDR3 bases: TGCGCCAGCAGCCAGACAGGGGTTGGGGAGACCCAGTACTTC. Its translation is CASSQTGVGETQYF.

The V and J genes are TRBV3-1 and TRBJ2-1; 9 bases are shared with TRBD1. The CDR3 consists of 15 residues. Losses at the gene ends were 4 bases for V and 5 bases for J; bases not matched to a gene: 6. Germline loops: CDR1 LGHDT, CDR2 YNNKEL (reference sequence). CDR3: CASSPGQGQHNEQFF. DNA for the CDR3: TGTGCCAGCAGCCCCGGACAGGGGCAGCACAATGAGCAGTTCTTC.

CDR3 residues: CASSQSVAGELFF. DNA for the CDR3: TGCGCCAGCAGCCAAAGCGTCGCCGGGGAGCTGTTTTTT. This rearrangement joins TRBV4-3 to TRBJ2-2; D not certain. Germline CDR1 is LGHNA and CDR2 is YSLEER. The CDR3 covers 13 residues. Trimming removed 2 bases from V and 6 bases from J, with 7 bases in between.

CDR3 coding DNA: TGTGCCAGCAGTAGGCCAGGGGCAGATACGCAGTATTTT. This sequence encodes CASSRPGADTQYF. This sequence joins TRBV6-2 or TRBV6-3 and TRBJ2-3, with D possibly matching TRBD1 (6 bases). The germline V and J ends were trimmed by 5 bases and 4 bases, with 10 bases remaining between them. The CDR3 totals 13 residues. Germline CDR1 is MNHEY and CDR2 is SVGEGT.

V is TRBV7-9 and J is TRBJ2-7; the D is unclear. Per the germline V gene, CDR1 is SEHNR and CDR2 is FQNEAQ (reference sequence). V lost 4 bases to trimming and J lost 6 bases, with 25 bases between them. There are 17 residues in the CDR3. The CDR3 protein is CASSSPLNGLKYFEQYF. The CDR3 region has the DNA TGTGCCAGCAGCTCTCCGTTAAACGGCCTAAAATATTTCGAGCAGTACTTC.

This chain connects TRBV7-2 to TRBJ1-2, with 8 positions matching TRBD1. This CDR3 comprises 12 residues. Trimming cost V 10 bases and J 5 bases; bases outside gene matches: 6. The germline V gene has CDR1 SGHTA and CDR2 FQGNSA. This chain's CDR3 is CATGQGIYGYTF. Written as DNA, the CDR3 is TGTGCCACCGGACAGGGAATTTATGGCTACACCTTC. Complete variable domain (other parts from reference TRBV7-2 and TRBJ1-2): GAGVSQSPSNKVTEKGKDVELRCDPISGHTALYWYRQSLGQGLEFLIYFQGNSAPDKSGLPSDRFSAERTGGSVSTLTIQRTQQEDSAVYLCATGQGIYGYTFGSGTRLTVV.

The chain employs TRBV19 and TRBJ2-1; D is perhaps TRBD1 (5 bases). CDR3 length: 12 residues. V was clipped by 8 bases and J by 6 bases, with 11 bases between them. The germline CDR1 and CDR2 sequences are LNHDA and SQIVND (reference sequence). The CDR3 sequence is CASDSKSNEQFF. Written as DNA, the CDR3 is TGTGCCAGTGACAGTAAGTCCAATGAGCAGTTCTTC.

This sequence joins TRBV29-1 and TRBJ2-1, with TRBD2 matching 8 bases. The CDR3 is 15 amino acids. Per the germline V gene, CDR1 is SQVTM and CDR2 is ANQGSEA. V lost 7 bases, J lost 9 bases, and 17 bases stayed unmatched. CDR3 nucleotide sequence: TGCAGCGCCGGGAGTGAGCTAGCGGGCCGGGGTGAGCAGTTCTTC. Amino acid sequence: CSAGSELAGRGEQFF.

This chain links TRBV20-1 with TRBJ2-7; D remains ambiguous. This CDR3 has 12 residues. Germline V gene lookup returns CDR1 DFQATT and CDR2 SNEGSKA (reference sequence). V lost 3 bases and J 6 bases, leaving 12 bases between the germline ends. The CDR3, as DNA: TGCAGTGCTAGCCCCGGAGTGACCGAGCAGTACTTC. Its protein product is CSASPGVTEQYF.

The chain joins TRBV19 to TRBJ2-1, with a weak D call TRBD2 (5 bases). The length of the CDR3 is 15 residues. The V end was cut by 5 bases, the J end by 9 bases, with 20 bases between. The V gene's germline CDR1 is LNHDA and CDR2 SQIVND (reference sequence). The CDR3 sequence: CASSPRADPGSEQFF. Here the CDR3 DNA reads TGTGCCAGTAGTCCGAGGGCCGATCCGGGCAGTGAGCAGTTCTTC.

This clonotype was observed a single time. The chain employs TRBV6-6 and TRBJ2-5, with D unresolved. V was cut by 7 bases and J by 4 bases, with 13 bases left in between. Germline V gene sequence: CDR1 MNHNY, CDR2 SVGAGI (reference sequence). The CDR3 runs to 13 residues. The CDR3 DNA reads as TGTGCCAGCACCATTCAGGCCCGAGAGACCCAGTACTTC. Encoded protein: CASTIQARETQYF.

The chain links TRBV10-3 to TRBJ1-1; D remains unclear. Trimming shortened V by 8 bases and J by 1 base, and 11 bases separated the two germline ends. The CDR3 runs to 13 residues. Germline V lookup: CDR1 ENHRY, CDR2 SYGVKD. The CDR3 coding sequence is TGTGCCATCCACCAGGAGCCGAACACTGAAGCTTTCTTT. Translation gives CAIHQEPNTEAFF.

The chain recombines TRBV10-3 with TRBJ2-2; 8 bases are shared with TRBD1. The CDR3 sequence is 14 residues long. Germline V gene lookup returns CDR1 ENHRY and CDR2 SYGVKD. The junction had 5 bases not matched to a gene; V was cut back by 7 bases and J by 4 bases. The CDR3 is CAIKGQGGTGELFF. CDR3 DNA: TGTGCCATCAAAGGACAGGGTGGCACCGGGGAGCTGTTTTTT.

The V gene is TRBV4-1, the J gene TRBJ2-3, with TRBD2 matching 10 bases. From germline, CDR1 is MGHRA and CDR2 YSYEKL. The CDR3 consists of 14 residues. The V gene end was trimmed by 6 bases and the J gene end by 3 bases; junction bases not matched to a gene: 3. In nucleotides, the CDR3 is TGCGCCAGCAGTAGCGGGGGGTGGACAGATACGCAGTATTTT. Translation: CASSSGGWTDTQYF.

The chain carries TRBV27 and TRBJ2-7; D tentatively fits TRBD1 or TRBD2 (5 bases each). CDR1 MNHEY and CDR2 SMNVEV come from the germline V gene (reference sequence). The germline V and J ends were trimmed by 5 bases and 13 bases, with 21 bases remaining between them. This CDR3 has 13 residues. The CDR3 reads CASSRPGTLISYF. In nucleotides, the CDR3 is TGTGCCAGCAGTAGGCCCGGGACCCTCATATCCTACTTC.

V usage is TRBV29-1 and J usage is TRBJ1-4; the D is unclear. The CDR3 covers 14 residues. With 4 bases removed from V and 7 bases from J, the gap between germline ends came to 16 bases. Per the germline V gene, CDR1 is SQVTM and CDR2 is ANQGSEA. CDR3 bases: TGCAGCGTTGCCCCAGCGGGCACGGGTGAAAAACTGTTTTTT. Protein sequence: CSVAPAGTGEKLFF.

The chain recombines TRBV9 with TRBJ2-1, with TRBD1 matching over 8 bases. CDR1 is SGDLS, CDR2 YYNGEE, per germline. The CDR3 extends over 17 amino acids. Trimming at V came to 0 bases and at J to 7 bases, leaving 12 bases not matched to a gene. The CDR3 nucleotides read TGTGCCAGCAGCGTAGATCCCGGACAGGGTATTATGAATGAGCAGTTCTTC. It translates to CASSVDPGQGIMNEQFF.

V is TRBV4-1 and J is TRBJ2-7; 7 bases agree with TRBD1. The CDR3 extends over 15 amino acids. The V gene's germline CDR1 is MGHRA and CDR2 YSYEKL. Trimming at V came to 4 bases and at J to 3 bases, leaving 9 bases not matched to a gene. The CDR3 region has the DNA TGCGCCAGCAGCCCAGGGGGAAACGGTTACTACGAGCAGTACTTC. Its protein product is CASSPGGNGYYEQYF.

The genes are TRBV6-1 and TRBJ1-1; D ambiguous. The CDR3 has 12 residues. Germline V lookup: CDR1 MNHNS, CDR2 SASEGT. V lost 6 bases and J 8 bases, leaving 13 bases between the germline ends. This chain's CDR3 is CASSPVRGEAFF. The CDR3 DNA reads as TGTGCCAGCAGCCCTGTGCGTGGCGAAGCTTTCTTT.

With regard to this clonotype: At one end the junction does not follow the germline gene, possibly because of a read error. The chain has TRBV7-9 and TRBJ1-2; D possibly corresponds to TRBD1 (6 bases). From germline, CDR1 is SEHNR and CDR2 FQNEAQ (reference sequence). The CDR3 spans 12 residues. The CDR3 DNA sequence: TGTGCCGGCAGGGGTTCGGCTTATGGCTACACCTTC. It specifies CAGRGSAYGYTF.

This chain links TRBV7-2 with TRBJ1-6; D ambiguous. The ends were cut back, 1 base at V and 0 bases at J, with 4 bases in the middle. CDR1 and CDR2 from the germline V gene are SGHTA and FQGNSA. The CDR3 consists of 15 residues. The CDR3 reads CASSLESSYNSPLHF. CDR3 bases: TGTGCCAGCAGCTTAGAGAGCTCCTATAATTCACCCCTCCACTTT.